These T cell receptor beta chains were read from a single sample in a study of cytomegalovirus exposure and HLA in healthy donors. Clones were read by immunoSEQ multiplex PCR, and TCRdb kept only the in-frame ones, dropping some. Here the sample spans about 130,000 clones, 80% being singletons. Sequencing was done on a sample of PBMCs. These TCRs come from a man aged 25-45 years in good health and CMV-seronegative. Both conserved end residues are part of each CDR3. The D gene is left open where the match is weak. Size is omitted from some rows. Given values are once, few, many or a class for expanded clones.

cdr3_nt: TGCGCCAGCAGCTTGGATCTCTCTGGGGCCAACGTCCTGACTTTC
cdr3_aa: CASSLDLSGANVLTF
d_call: -
v_call: TRBV5-1
clone_size: few
j_call: TRBJ2-6
cdr3_length: 15

cdr3_nt: TGCGCCAGCAGTGATGCAGGGATAATGCAGCCCCAGAATTTT
cdr3_aa: CASSDAGIMQPQNF
d_call: -
v_call: TRBV10-1
clone_size: -
j_call: TRBJ1-5
cdr3_length: 14

cdr3_nt: TGTGCTAGTGGTTTGGGAACGGACAGGTACTATGGCTACACCTTC
cdr3_aa: CASGLGTDRYYGYTF
d_call: TRBD1
v_call: TRBV12-5
clone_size: -
j_call: TRBJ1-2
cdr3_length: 15

cdr3_nt: TGTGCCAGCACAAAGGGGGTGGCTGGGGAAAAACTGTTTTTT
cdr3_aa: CASTKGVAGEKLFF
d_call: -
v_call: TRBV7-2
clone_size: -
j_call: TRBJ1-4
cdr3_length: 14

cdr3_nt: TGCAGCGTTGAACTCGGAGCCTACGAGCAGTACTTC
cdr3_aa: CSVELGAYEQYF
d_call: -
v_call: TRBV29-1
clone_size: once
j_call: TRBJ2-7
cdr3_length: 12

cdr3_nt: TGTGCCAGCAGCGTAGTATTAGGGGCTGAAGCTTTCTTT
cdr3_aa: CASSVVLGAEAFF
d_call: -
v_call: TRBV9
clone_size: -
j_call: TRBJ1-1
cdr3_length: 13

cdr3_nt: TGCGCCAGCAGCTTTGCGTTTTCGGGAGGGCCAGGTCGGTCCTACGAGCAGTACTTC
cdr3_aa: CASSFAFSGGPGRSYEQYF
d_call: TRBD2
v_call: TRBV5-1
clone_size: -
j_call: TRBJ2-7
cdr3_length: 19

cdr3_nt: TGTGCAAGTCGCCGCGGGAAGAGCTCCTACGAGCAGTACTTC
cdr3_aa: CASRRGKSSYEQYF
d_call: -
v_call: TRBV12-2
clone_size: -
j_call: TRBJ2-7
cdr3_length: 14

cdr3_nt: TGTGCCAGTAGTACTCCCCTTTTGGGTGGACAGGGCGGGCAGGGTTCACCCCTCCACTTT
cdr3_aa: CASSTPLLGGQGGQGSPLHF
d_call: TRBD1
v_call: TRBV19
clone_size: -
j_call: TRBJ1-6
cdr3_length: 20

cdr3_nt: TGCGCCAGCAGCTATGGTGATAGGGGGGGGACTGAAGCTTTCTTT
cdr3_aa: CASSYGDRGGTEAFF
d_call: -
v_call: TRBV5-1
clone_size: -
j_call: TRBJ1-1
cdr3_length: 15

cdr3_nt: TGTGCCTGGAGTTTAGAGCAAGAGACCCAGTACTTC
cdr3_aa: CAWSLEQETQYF
d_call: -
v_call: TRBV30
clone_size: -
j_call: TRBJ2-5
cdr3_length: 12

cdr3_nt: TGCGCCAGCAGCCAAGATGGTCTAGGAGTGGCTGGGGCCAACGTCCTGACTTTC
cdr3_aa: CASSQDGLGVAGANVLTF
d_call: -
v_call: TRBV4-3
clone_size: few
j_call: TRBJ2-6
cdr3_length: 18

cdr3_nt: TGCGCCAGCAGCTTTCAGGGCGTGACTGAAGCTTTCTTT
cdr3_aa: CASSFQGVTEAFF
d_call: -
v_call: TRBV5-1
clone_size: -
j_call: TRBJ1-1
cdr3_length: 13

cdr3_nt: TGTGCCAGCTCACCACGGGGCAGGGGAGAGGAAAAACTGTTTTTT
cdr3_aa: CASSPRGRGEEKLFF
d_call: -
v_call: TRBV18
clone_size: -
j_call: TRBJ1-4
cdr3_length: 15

cdr3_nt: TGTGCCAGTAGTATGGGTAGCGGGACGGGATACAATGAGCAGTTCTTC
cdr3_aa: CASSMGSGTGYNEQFF
d_call: TRBD2
v_call: TRBV19
clone_size: -
j_call: TRBJ2-1
cdr3_length: 16

cdr3_nt: TGCGCCAGCAGCTTCCTCGGACAGGCAGATCAGACTGAAGCTTTCTTT
cdr3_aa: CASSFLGQADQTEAFF
d_call: TRBD1
v_call: TRBV4-1
clone_size: -
j_call: TRBJ1-1
cdr3_length: 16

cdr3_nt: TGTGCCAGTAGTTCCCGGGACAAGAACACTGAAGCTTTCTTT
cdr3_aa: CASSSRDKNTEAFF
d_call: -
v_call: TRBV19
clone_size: -
j_call: TRBJ1-1
cdr3_length: 14

cdr3_nt: TGTGCCAGCAGTGAGGGACAGGGGAATGAAAAACTGTTTTTT
cdr3_aa: CASSEGQGNEKLFF
d_call: TRBD1
v_call: TRBV6-1
clone_size: many
j_call: TRBJ1-4
cdr3_length: 14

cdr3_nt: TGTGCCAGCTCACCACGGTTCGGGGGGGATAGCAATCAGCCCCAGCATTTT
cdr3_aa: CASSPRFGGDSNQPQHF
d_call: -
v_call: TRBV18
clone_size: once
j_call: TRBJ1-5
cdr3_length: 17

cdr3_nt: TGTGCCAGCAGAGAACGTGCAGCAACTAATGAAAAACTGTTTTTT
cdr3_aa: CASRERAATNEKLFF
d_call: -
v_call: TRBV2
clone_size: few
j_call: TRBJ1-4
cdr3_length: 15

cdr3_nt: TGCAGCGTTTCCCGGGGCTATGGCTACACCTTC
cdr3_aa: CSVSRGYGYTF
d_call: -
v_call: TRBV29-1
clone_size: few
j_call: TRBJ1-2
cdr3_length: 11

cdr3_nt: TGCGCCAGCAGCTTGGGACTAGCGTACACCTACAATGAGCAGTTCTTC
cdr3_aa: CASSLGLAYTYNEQFF
d_call: TRBD2
v_call: TRBV5-1
clone_size: few
j_call: TRBJ2-1
cdr3_length: 16

cdr3_nt: TGTGCCAGCAGTGAAGCCACGGGGACTGGGGCCAACGTCCTGACTTTC
cdr3_aa: CASSEATGTGANVLTF
d_call: -
v_call: TRBV6-1
clone_size: -
j_call: TRBJ2-6
cdr3_length: 16

cdr3_nt: TGTGCCAGCAGTCTCAGGGGCCTAAACACTGAAGCTTTCTTT
cdr3_aa: CASSLRGLNTEAFF
d_call: -
v_call: TRBV25-1
clone_size: -
j_call: TRBJ1-1
cdr3_length: 14

cdr3_nt: TGTGCCAGCCAGGGTTTTAGCAATCAGCCCCAGAATTTT
cdr3_aa: CASQGFSNQPQNF
d_call: -
v_call: TRBV27
clone_size: once
j_call: TRBJ1-5
cdr3_length: 13

cdr3_nt: TGTGCCAGCAGTGAACTCTATGGCAGGGGCTCTGGGGCCAACGTCCTGACTTTC
cdr3_aa: CASSELYGRGSGANVLTF
d_call: -
v_call: TRBV6-1
clone_size: -
j_call: TRBJ2-6
cdr3_length: 18

cdr3_nt: TGTGCCAGTAGTATAGATCTGGCAGGGGTATACTACAATGAGCAGTTCTTC
cdr3_aa: CASSIDLAGVYYNEQFF
d_call: -
v_call: TRBV19
clone_size: -
j_call: TRBJ2-1
cdr3_length: 17

cdr3_nt: TGTGCCAGCAGCTTTGGGGGCGGTCAGCCCCAGCATTTT
cdr3_aa: CASSFGGGQPQHF
d_call: -
v_call: TRBV5-6
clone_size: once
j_call: TRBJ1-5
cdr3_length: 13

cdr3_nt: TGTGCCACCCGGGGACAGACCTCCTACGAGCAGTACTTC
cdr3_aa: CATRGQTSYEQYF
d_call: TRBD1
v_call: TRBV28
clone_size: -
j_call: TRBJ2-7
cdr3_length: 13

cdr3_nt: TGTGCCAGCAGCGCCCAGTCTACAGGGGGACAAAACACCATATATTTT
cdr3_aa: CASSAQSTGGQNTIYF
d_call: -
v_call: TRBV21-1
clone_size: -
j_call: TRBJ1-3
cdr3_length: 16

cdr3_nt: TGTGCCAGCAGCTTGGTTTCAGGGGGCCTCCGCACCTACGAGCAGTACTTC
cdr3_aa: CASSLVSGGLRTYEQYF
d_call: TRBD1
v_call: TRBV5-6
clone_size: -
j_call: TRBJ2-7
cdr3_length: 17

cdr3_nt: TGTGCCAGCAGCTTGCAGCATAAGCGGGACAACTCCTACGAGCAGTACTTC
cdr3_aa: CASSLQHKRDNSYEQYF
d_call: -
v_call: TRBV5-6
clone_size: -
j_call: TRBJ2-7
cdr3_length: 17

cdr3_nt: TGCAGCGTTGTGTTAGCCGGTGGAGGCTCCGCCGAGCAGTACTTC
cdr3_aa: CSVVLAGGGSAEQYF
d_call: -
v_call: TRBV29-1
clone_size: -
j_call: TRBJ2-7
cdr3_length: 15

cdr3_nt: TGCAGCGCTAGACTAGCGGGAACCTACAATGAGCAGTTCTTC
cdr3_aa: CSARLAGTYNEQFF
d_call: TRBD2
v_call: TRBV29-1
clone_size: -
j_call: TRBJ2-1
cdr3_length: 14

cdr3_nt: TGTGCCAGCAGCTTACCGTGGGACAGGGCTGGAAACACCATATATTTT
cdr3_aa: CASSLPWDRAGNTIYF
d_call: TRBD1
v_call: TRBV7-2
clone_size: -
j_call: TRBJ1-3
cdr3_length: 16

cdr3_nt: TGTGCCAGCAGTCCCAGGGGCGGGAGACTCAATGAGCAGTTCTTC
cdr3_aa: CASSPRGGRLNEQFF
d_call: -
v_call: TRBV6-5
clone_size: -
j_call: TRBJ2-1
cdr3_length: 15

cdr3_nt: TGTGCCAGTAGTATTACAGGAGACGTCCCTGAGACCCAGTACTTC
cdr3_aa: CASSITGDVPETQYF
d_call: -
v_call: TRBV19
clone_size: -
j_call: TRBJ2-5
cdr3_length: 15

cdr3_nt: TGTGCCAGCGTCTTGCGGTTATCTGGAAACACCATATATTTT
cdr3_aa: CASVLRLSGNTIYF
d_call: -
v_call: TRBV13
clone_size: -
j_call: TRBJ1-3
cdr3_length: 14

cdr3_nt: TGTGCCTATTCCTTCCATCGATCGGGACTTGTATACAATGAGCAGTTCTTC
cdr3_aa: CAYSFHRSGLVYNEQFF
d_call: -
v_call: TRBV30
clone_size: -
j_call: TRBJ2-1
cdr3_length: 17

cdr3_nt: TGTGCCAGCAGCAGGACAGGGCAAACCACAGATACGCAGTATTTT
cdr3_aa: CASSRTGQTTDTQYF
d_call: TRBD1
v_call: TRBV6-6
clone_size: once
j_call: TRBJ2-3
cdr3_length: 15

cdr3_nt: TGTGCCAGCAGCTTGGCCGTGACTAGCGGGCCCCAAGAGACCCAGTACTTC
cdr3_aa: CASSLAVTSGPQETQYF
d_call: TRBD2
v_call: TRBV5-6
clone_size: -
j_call: TRBJ2-5
cdr3_length: 17

cdr3_nt: TGTGCCAGCAGCCCTACCACGGACAGGAAGGGCAATGAGCAGTTCTTC
cdr3_aa: CASSPTTDRKGNEQFF
d_call: TRBD1
v_call: TRBV7-7
clone_size: once
j_call: TRBJ2-1
cdr3_length: 16

cdr3_nt: TGTGCCAGCAGCTGGGCCATCCAAGAGACCCAGTACTTC
cdr3_aa: CASSWAIQETQYF
d_call: -
v_call: TRBV7-2
clone_size: -
j_call: TRBJ2-5
cdr3_length: 13

cdr3_nt: TGTGCCAGCAGCTGGAGACAGGGGGTCATTTGGTTC
cdr3_aa: CASSWRQGVIWF
d_call: TRBD1
v_call: TRBV7-2
clone_size: -
j_call: TRBJ2-7
cdr3_length: 12

cdr3_nt: TGTGCCAGTAGTATCGGTCAGGGGGAACATTACGAGCAGTACTTC
cdr3_aa: CASSIGQGEHYEQYF
d_call: TRBD1
v_call: TRBV19
clone_size: -
j_call: TRBJ2-7
cdr3_length: 15

cdr3_nt: TGTGCCTGGAGGCCGGGAGGATCCTACAATGAGCAGTTCTTC
cdr3_aa: CAWRPGGSYNEQFF
d_call: TRBD2
v_call: TRBV30
clone_size: once
j_call: TRBJ2-1
cdr3_length: 14

cdr3_nt: TGCGCCACCGGCCTAACTAGCGAGAACATTCAGTACTTC
cdr3_aa: CATGLTSENIQYF
d_call: TRBD2
v_call: TRBV10-2
clone_size: -
j_call: TRBJ2-4
cdr3_length: 13

cdr3_nt: TGTGCCAGCAGCCAGATGGACAGGGGTAACACTGAAGCTTTCTTT
cdr3_aa: CASSQMDRGNTEAFF
d_call: TRBD1
v_call: TRBV5-4
clone_size: -
j_call: TRBJ1-1
cdr3_length: 15

cdr3_nt: TGCGCCAGCAGCCAAGAGCGCCGGGGGACCCTCACAGATACGCAGTATTTT
cdr3_aa: CASSQERRGTLTDTQYF
d_call: -
v_call: TRBV4-1
clone_size: -
j_call: TRBJ2-3
cdr3_length: 17

cdr3_nt: TGTGCCAGCAGTTACTCTTCGGGTGGGTCCTACGAGCAGTACTTC
cdr3_aa: CASSYSSGGSYEQYF
d_call: -
v_call: TRBV6-5
clone_size: -
j_call: TRBJ2-7
cdr3_length: 15

cdr3_nt: TGTGCCATCAGTACCCAGACAGGGCCTTCCTACGAGCAGTACTTC
cdr3_aa: CAISTQTGPSYEQYF
d_call: TRBD1
v_call: TRBV10-3
clone_size: -
j_call: TRBJ2-7
cdr3_length: 15

cdr3_nt: TGTGCCAGCAGTGAAGAGGCGAGCGGAAACACCATATATTTT
cdr3_aa: CASSEEASGNTIYF
d_call: -
v_call: TRBV6-4
clone_size: -
j_call: TRBJ1-3
cdr3_length: 14

cdr3_nt: TGTGCCAGCAGCGCCGTCGGGACAGGGTCTAACTATGGCTACACCTTC
cdr3_aa: CASSAVGTGSNYGYTF
d_call: TRBD1
v_call: TRBV5-6
clone_size: -
j_call: TRBJ1-2
cdr3_length: 16

cdr3_nt: TGCAGCGTTAATCCGGGACTAGCTTTCGATGAGCAGTTCTTC
cdr3_aa: CSVNPGLAFDEQFF
d_call: TRBD2
v_call: TRBV29-1
clone_size: -
j_call: TRBJ2-1
cdr3_length: 14

cdr3_nt: TGCGCCAGCAGCCCCCCTCCGGGACTAGCGGGAAACGAGCAGTACTTC
cdr3_aa: CASSPPPGLAGNEQYF
d_call: TRBD2
v_call: TRBV4-1
clone_size: -
j_call: TRBJ2-7
cdr3_length: 16